The sequence of this TCR beta chain was determined in a study of T cell responses to AZD1222 COVID-19 vaccine (dated by TCRdb to the early 2020s). As for the study more broadly: AZD1222 recipients whose second dose came at about 4 weeks and those whose second dose came at about 12 weeks were combined into one group, since spike-specific TCR depth and breadth did not differ between the two schedules. TCR sequencing was performed for fewer than 250 trial participants, of whom around 210 were given two doses of AZD1222 and approximately 26 were given two doses of MenACWY control vaccine. Trial participants were enrolled by age into subgroups of 18-55, 56-69 and 70-plus years, and around 150, 28 and 57 TCR-sequenced participants, respectively, were included in these subgroups.

A word on this clone: Its antigen has not been determined. There are no base qualities to consult, and no much larger clone falls within one base.

The CDR3 regions of human TCRbeta chains were analyzed by immunosequencing. In the authors' own workflow: Repertoire TCRs were matched against a reference library of SARS-CoV-2-specific TCRs generated with the MIRA antigen-specificity platform. Breadth meant the fraction of unique TCRs that were SARS-CoV-2-associated, whereas depth meant the fraction of total T cells that were SARS-CoV-2-associated. Each spike-specific TCR was assigned to its reactive spike region and to a CD4 or CD8 class using the MIRA data. Log10-transformed breadth and depth values were compared by one-way ANOVA with Sidak's multiple comparisons tests. TCRdb retrieved this table from immuneACCESS and kept in-frame rearrangements only. Not all clones are present; in checked studies, unresolved V genes account for under half, and no reason is known for the remainder. Clonal size and the V and J genes are those of that table, whereas D and trimming came from the DNA. For this sample the table gives approximately 160,000 clones, of which 85% to 95% were detected only once. Over 0.8% of the sample is in the top ten clones.

On the study overall, not on this receptor specifically: Nearly half of unique spike-specific TCRs reportedly recognized epitopes outside regions mutated in the B.1.351 and B.1.1.7 variants. Conclusions about previously exposed vaccinees are limited, since just six AZD1222 recipients were seropositive for SARS-CoV-2 at baseline. Participants were mostly white British and included more females than males, and it was suggested by the authors that clonal diversity may have been underestimated. Because no day 14 peak-response samples were available, repertoires were characterized only after the peak T cell response. The whole spike protein was spanned by vaccine-associated CD4 TCRs, and dominant responses were seen in regions 160-218 and 743-854. Spike-specific TCR breadth and depth rose significantly after two AZD1222 doses compared with day 0 and with MenACWY recipients. In the small 56-69-year group, the increase in depth fell short of significance, most likely because of low power.

Per the publication, the time point label means: baseline before first vaccination. Vaccinee samples were obtained from the UK trials COV001 and COV002, which included a single-blind randomized controlled phase 2/3 trial of AZD1222 (ChAdOx1 nCoV-19) in healthy adults. For TCRbeta chain sequencing, PBMC samples were collected from trial participants at day 0 and at day 28 after the second dose. The sample was peripheral blood, taken on day 0 of AZD1222 vaccination. The TCR was taken from an adult in good health.

The nucleotides are TGTGCCAGCAGCTTACACCAGAATAATTCACCCCTCCACTTT. It specifies CASSLHQNNSPLHF. The chain employs TRBV11-2 and TRBJ1-6; no D gene call is confident. Via the germline V gene, CDR1 is SGHAT and CDR2 FQNNGV. The V end loses 2 bases and the J end loses 5 bases, and a stretch of 7 bases separates them. Reading from cysteine to phenylalanine, the CDR3 counts 14 amino acids. Solely the CDR3 DNA is kept, with 42 bases framed from the first base.